This T cell receptor (beta chain) was identified in a study of cytomegalovirus exposure and HLA in healthy donors. With respect to this clone: Its antigen is undetermined.

Germline V gives CDR1 SGHNT, CDR2 YYREEE (reference sequence). V was pared by 5 bases and J by 2 bases, with 19 bases between. The CDR3 is made up of 16 amino acids. The PCR contained 60 Vbeta and 13 Jbeta primers. Sequencing used immunoSEQ multiplex PCR; TCRdb keeps in-frame clones, though not all of them. The ten top clones account for around 0.95%, within a sample of about 210,000 clones. Findings of the study overall: Previous analysis showed most TCR beta V segments were productive about 87% or about 30% of the time. Researchers had no immune exposure information except CMV serostatus available.

Sequencing was done on a sample of PBMCs. The receptor was derived from a woman in her 30s in good health and CMV-seropositive. This chain uses TRBV5-4 with TRBJ2-5; D is ambiguous. The DNA for the CDR3 is TGTGCCAGCAGTGCTGGTTGGGCAACTGGACAAGAGACCCAGTACTTC. This codes for CASSAGWATGQETQYF.